The rows below give T cell receptor beta chains drawn from one sample of a study of identical twins' blood T cells. TCRdb redid the calling of the 5' RACE reads with MiXCR, one entry per CDR3 protein. The table has roughly 340,000 distinct CDR3 sequences, over 25% seen once. What was sequenced was PBMCs. These receptors were obtained from a woman aged 18 to 55 in good health. The CDR3 runs from the conserved cysteine through the conserved F or W. D genes are given only for firm matches. Clone size is given for some rows only: seen once, a few or many times, or a class if the clone is expanded.

d_call: -
clone_size: few
v_call: TRBV21-1
j_call: TRBJ2-7
cdr3_aa: CASLTNEQYF
cdr3_nt: TGTGCCAGTCTCACGAACGAGCAGTACTTC

d_call: -
clone_size: -
v_call: TRBV18
j_call: TRBJ2-2
cdr3_aa: CASSLHDLVNTGELFF
cdr3_nt: TGTGCCAGCTCACTTCACGACTTAGTGAACACCGGGGAGCTGTTTTTT

d_call: -
clone_size: few
v_call: TRBV20-1
j_call: TRBJ1-1
cdr3_aa: CSASKQDLEAFF
cdr3_nt: TGCAGTGCTAGTAAACAGGACCTTGAAGCTTTCTTT

d_call: TRBD1
clone_size: -
v_call: TRBV19
j_call: TRBJ1-5
cdr3_aa: CASTTDRGQPQHF
cdr3_nt: TGTGCCAGTACTACCGACAGGGGTCAGCCCCAGCATTTT

d_call: -
clone_size: -
v_call: TRBV7-9
j_call: TRBJ2-7
cdr3_aa: CASSFDSLLYEQYF
cdr3_nt: TGTGCCAGCAGCTTCGACAGCCTCCTCTACGAGCAGTACTTC

d_call: -
clone_size: -
v_call: TRBV7-9
j_call: TRBJ1-2
cdr3_aa: CASSSTRTALGYTF
cdr3_nt: TGTGCCAGCAGCTCCACCCGAACCGCATTGGGCTACACCTTC

d_call: TRBD2
clone_size: -
v_call: TRBV6-4
j_call: TRBJ2-3
cdr3_aa: CASRSGGTQYF
cdr3_nt: TGTGCCAGCAGAAGCGGGGGTACGCAGTATTTT

d_call: -
clone_size: -
v_call: TRBV7-6
j_call: TRBJ2-2
cdr3_aa: CASSFGANTGELFF
cdr3_nt: TGTGCCAGCAGCTTTGGCGCGAACACCGGGGAGCTGTTTTTT

d_call: TRBD1
clone_size: -
v_call: TRBV20-1
j_call: TRBJ1-3
cdr3_aa: CSALQGPSGNTIYF
cdr3_nt: TGCAGTGCTTTACAGGGGCCGTCTGGAAACACCATATATTTT

d_call: TRBD2
clone_size: -
v_call: TRBV5-1
j_call: TRBJ2-7
cdr3_aa: CASSPGLSSNEQYF
cdr3_nt: TGCGCCAGCAGCCCGGGACTATCGAGTAACGAGCAGTACTTC

d_call: TRBD2
clone_size: few
v_call: TRBV20-1
j_call: TRBJ2-7
cdr3_aa: CSARDIAGRYEQYF
cdr3_nt: TGCAGTGCTAGAGATATAGCGGGACGCTACGAGCAGTACTTC

d_call: -
clone_size: many
v_call: TRBV20-1
j_call: TRBJ2-7
cdr3_aa: CSASRGSVEQYF
cdr3_nt: TGCAGTGCTAGTAGGGGCAGCGTCGAGCAGTACTTC

d_call: TRBD2
clone_size: -
v_call: TRBV20-1
j_call: TRBJ2-1
cdr3_aa: CSARASTSGRGNEQFF
cdr3_nt: TGCAGTGCTAGAGCCTCGACTAGCGGGAGAGGGAATGAGCAGTTCTTC

d_call: TRBD1
clone_size: -
v_call: TRBV7-2
j_call: TRBJ2-1
cdr3_aa: CASSSDRGVISYNEQFF
cdr3_nt: TGTGCCAGCAGCTCCGACAGGGGGGTAATCTCCTACAATGAGCAGTTCTTC

d_call: -
clone_size: few
v_call: TRBV5-6
j_call: TRBJ1-1
cdr3_aa: CASRYRTSLSAEAFF
cdr3_nt: TGTGCCAGCAGATACCGGACAAGTTTGAGTGCTGAAGCTTTCTTT

d_call: -
clone_size: few
v_call: TRBV20-1
j_call: TRBJ1-2
cdr3_aa: CSARVHLANYGYTF
cdr3_nt: TGCAGTGCTAGAGTCCATCTGGCGAACTATGGCTACACCTTC

d_call: -
clone_size: -
v_call: TRBV2
j_call: TRBJ1-2
cdr3_aa: CASSERQFYGYTF
cdr3_nt: TGTGCCAGCAGTGAACGACAGTTCTATGGCTACACCTTC

d_call: -
clone_size: -
v_call: TRBV20-1
j_call: TRBJ2-1
cdr3_aa: CSAVAVSQANYNEQFF
cdr3_nt: TGCAGTGCCGTAGCGGTCAGCCAGGCGAATTACAATGAGCAGTTCTTC

d_call: -
clone_size: few
v_call: TRBV7-6
j_call: TRBJ1-3
cdr3_aa: CASSLEVRSSGNTIYF
cdr3_nt: TGTGCCAGCAGCTTAGAGGTCAGATCCTCTGGAAACACCATATATTTT

d_call: -
clone_size: few
v_call: TRBV4-3
j_call: TRBJ1-1
cdr3_aa: CASSQEPGGLNTEAFF
cdr3_nt: TGCGCCAGCAGCCAAGAACCCGGGGGCCTGAACACTGAAGCTTTCTTT

d_call: TRBD1
clone_size: -
v_call: TRBV6-6
j_call: TRBJ1-1
cdr3_aa: CASSTPDRGPRNTEAFF
cdr3_nt: TGTGCCAGCAGTACCCCGGACAGGGGGCCCCGGAACACTGAAGCTTTCTTT

d_call: -
clone_size: -
v_call: TRBV20-1
j_call: TRBJ1-2
cdr3_aa: CSARWGVYGYTF
cdr3_nt: TGCAGTGCAAGATGGGGGGTCTATGGCTACACCTTC

d_call: TRBD2
clone_size: -
v_call: TRBV12-3/TRBV12-4
j_call: TRBJ2-3
cdr3_aa: CASSFGTSGYRDTQYF
cdr3_nt: TGTGCCAGCAGCTTCGGGACTAGCGGGTATCGAGATACGCAGTATTTT

d_call: -
clone_size: -
v_call: TRBV3-1
j_call: TRBJ2-3
cdr3_aa: CASEGGTTDTQYF
cdr3_nt: TGTGCCAGCGAGGGCGGAACCACAGATACGCAGTATTTT

d_call: TRBD2
clone_size: -
v_call: TRBV20-1
j_call: TRBJ2-5
cdr3_aa: CSAVSSGGRTRYF
cdr3_nt: TGCAGTGCAGTCTCTAGCGGGGGCCGGACCCGGTACTTC

d_call: TRBD1
clone_size: -
v_call: TRBV6-5
j_call: TRBJ1-3
cdr3_aa: CASRLDRGPGNTIYF
cdr3_nt: TGTGCCAGCAGACTCGACAGGGGGCCTGGAAACACCATATATTTT

d_call: -
clone_size: -
v_call: TRBV7-2
j_call: TRBJ2-7
cdr3_aa: CASSCTGVQNNEQYF
cdr3_nt: TGTGCCAGCAGCTGTACCGGGGTCCAAAATAACGAGCAATACTTC

d_call: TRBD1
clone_size: few
v_call: TRBV19
j_call: TRBJ2-5
cdr3_aa: CASTPSDREETQYF
cdr3_nt: TGTGCCAGTACCCCTTCGGACAGGGAAGAGACCCAGTACTTC